Given below is one TCR beta chain in context. The CDR3 has 13 residues. Trimming removed 5 bases at V and 1 base at J, with 8 bases between. Germline CDR1 and CDR2: SGHTA and FQGTGA. This sample was included in a study of blood T cell repertoires in COVID-19. TCRdb's table, derived via immunoSEQ multiplex PCR, lists solely in-frame clones and lacks some. This sample has tens of thousands of clones, with 75% to 90% found just once. V gene TRBV7-3 combines with J gene TRBJ1-1; D may be TRBD1 (5 bases). The sequencing input was peripheral blood. The sequence was obtained from a human donor in a cohort sampled during active COVID-19. The CDR3 nucleotides read TGTGCCAGCAGCCGACAGCCGAACACTGAAGCTTTCTTT. It specifies CASSRQPNTEAFF.